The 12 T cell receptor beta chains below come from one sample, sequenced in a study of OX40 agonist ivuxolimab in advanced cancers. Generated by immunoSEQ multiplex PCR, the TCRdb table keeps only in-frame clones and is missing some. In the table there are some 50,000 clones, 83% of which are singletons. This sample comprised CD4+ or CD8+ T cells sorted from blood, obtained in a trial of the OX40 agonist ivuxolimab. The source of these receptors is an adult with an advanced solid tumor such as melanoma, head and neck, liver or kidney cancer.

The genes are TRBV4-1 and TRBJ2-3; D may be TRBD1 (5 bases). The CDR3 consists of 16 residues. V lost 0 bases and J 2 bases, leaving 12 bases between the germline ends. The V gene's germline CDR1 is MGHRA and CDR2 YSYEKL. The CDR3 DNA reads TGCGCCAGCAGCCAAGATAAAAGGGGTTACACAGATACGCAGTATTTT. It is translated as CASSQDKRGYTDTQYF.

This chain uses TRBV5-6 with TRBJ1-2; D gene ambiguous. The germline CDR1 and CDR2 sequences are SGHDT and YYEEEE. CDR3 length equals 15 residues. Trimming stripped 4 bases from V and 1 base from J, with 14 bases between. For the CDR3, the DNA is TGTGCCAGCAGCGGCGGGTGGGATAGTAACTATGGCTACACCTTC. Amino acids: CASSGGWDSNYGYTF.

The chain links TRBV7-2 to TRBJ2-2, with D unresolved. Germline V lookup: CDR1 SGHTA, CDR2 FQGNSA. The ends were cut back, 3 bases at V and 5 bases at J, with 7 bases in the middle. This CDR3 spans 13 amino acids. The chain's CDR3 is CASSFQGTGELFF. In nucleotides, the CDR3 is TGTGCCAGCAGCTTTCAAGGAACCGGGGAGCTGTTTTTT.

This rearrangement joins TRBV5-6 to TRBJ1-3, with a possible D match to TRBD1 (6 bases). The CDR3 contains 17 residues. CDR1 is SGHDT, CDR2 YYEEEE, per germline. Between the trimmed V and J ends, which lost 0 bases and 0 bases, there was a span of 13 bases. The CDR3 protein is CASSLVGQGYSGNTIYF. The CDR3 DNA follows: TGTGCCAGCAGCTTGGTAGGGCAGGGGTACTCTGGAAACACCATATATTTT.

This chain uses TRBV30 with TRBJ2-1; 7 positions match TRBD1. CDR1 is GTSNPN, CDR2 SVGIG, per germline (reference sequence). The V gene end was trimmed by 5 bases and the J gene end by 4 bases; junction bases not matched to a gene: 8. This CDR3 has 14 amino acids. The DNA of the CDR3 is TGTGCCTGGCTCGGGCAGGGGGTGTACAATGAGCAGTTCTTC. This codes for CAWLGQGVYNEQFF.

CDR3 DNA: TGCGCCAGCAGCCGGGGCTCTGGAAACACCATATATTTT. This encodes CASSRGSGNTIYF. This sequence joins TRBV10-2 and TRBJ1-3, with unresolved D. This CDR3 contains 13 residues. The V gene lost 6 bases and the J gene lost 0 bases, with 6 bases spanning the gap. Germline lookup yields CDR1 WSHSY and CDR2 SAAADI.

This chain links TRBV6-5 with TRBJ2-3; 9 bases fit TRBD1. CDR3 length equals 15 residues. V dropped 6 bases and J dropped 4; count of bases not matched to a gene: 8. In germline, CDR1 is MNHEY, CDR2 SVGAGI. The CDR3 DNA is TGTGCCAGCAGCCGCGGGGGACAGGGCCCAGATACGCAGTATTTT. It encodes CASSRGGQGPDTQYF.

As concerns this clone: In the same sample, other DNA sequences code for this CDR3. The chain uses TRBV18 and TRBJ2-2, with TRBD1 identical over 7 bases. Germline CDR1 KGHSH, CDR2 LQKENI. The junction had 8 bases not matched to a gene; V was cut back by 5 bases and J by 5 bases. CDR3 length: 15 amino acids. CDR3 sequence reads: CASSSNRGETGELFF. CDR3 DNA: TGTGCCAGCTCATCAAACAGGGGTGAGACCGGGGAGCTGTTTTTT.

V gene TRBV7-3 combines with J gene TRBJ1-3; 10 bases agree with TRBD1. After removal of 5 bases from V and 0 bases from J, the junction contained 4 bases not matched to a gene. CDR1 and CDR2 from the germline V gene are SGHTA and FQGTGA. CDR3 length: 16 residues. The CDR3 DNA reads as TGTGCCAGCAGCCGGGACAGGGGATTCTCTGGAAACACCATATATTTT. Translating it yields CASSRDRGFSGNTIYF.

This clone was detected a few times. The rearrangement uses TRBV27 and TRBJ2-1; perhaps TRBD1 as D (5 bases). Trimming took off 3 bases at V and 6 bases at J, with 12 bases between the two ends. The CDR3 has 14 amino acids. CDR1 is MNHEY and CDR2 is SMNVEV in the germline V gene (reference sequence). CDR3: CASSLSRVFNEQFF. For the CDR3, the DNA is TGTGCCAGCAGTTTGTCCAGGGTATTCAATGAGCAGTTCTTC.

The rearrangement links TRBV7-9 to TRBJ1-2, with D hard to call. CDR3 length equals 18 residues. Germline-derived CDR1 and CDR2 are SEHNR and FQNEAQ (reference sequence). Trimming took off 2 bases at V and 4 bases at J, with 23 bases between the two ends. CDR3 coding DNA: TGTGCCAGCAGCTTAAATCCCCTAAATCGGGCCAGATCCTATGGCTACACCTTC. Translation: CASSLNPLNRARSYGYTF.

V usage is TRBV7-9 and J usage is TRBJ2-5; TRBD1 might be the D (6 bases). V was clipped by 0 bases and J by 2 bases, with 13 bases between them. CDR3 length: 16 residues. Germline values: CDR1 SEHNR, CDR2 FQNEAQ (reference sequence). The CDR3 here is CASSLAGARGQETQYF. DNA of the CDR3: TGTGCCAGCAGCTTAGCGGGGGCCAGGGGTCAAGAGACCCAGTACTTC.